This section outlines one T cell receptor (beta chain) sequence together with its context. In this sample, this clone turned up once. Its antigen is currently not known. One base away there is no much larger clone; base qualities are not given. This sample was taken from a study of somatic mutations in cytotoxic T cells in rheumatoid arthritis (dated by TCRdb to about 2017). Background for the entire study: Peripheral blood (about 28 ml EDTA) was collected from patients immediately after diagnosis and before any treatment began. TCRB deep sequencing was performed for more than 50 rheumatoid arthritis patients and 20 healthy controls. Patient and control groups had essentially identical median ages. Some V beta antibody-stained T-cell populations were flow-sorted on a FACSAria II or Sony SH800 at nearly 100% purity, and sorted V beta1+ cells also underwent TCRB sequencing. To characterize clonality, the study used TCRB deep sequencing while asking whether somatic mutations are carried by expanded CD8+ T-cell clones in newly diagnosed, untreated rheumatoid arthritis.

The germline V gene (reference sequence) specifies SGHKS as CDR1 and YYEKEE as CDR2. Counted from cysteine to phenylalanine, this CDR3 has 17 amino acids. Kept here is only the CDR3 DNA, which spans 51 bases and is read in frame from base 1. Compared with germline, V lacks 4 bases and J lacks 6 bases; bases without a gene match: 10. Sequencing of TCRB CDR3 was done on genomic DNA with the immunoSEQ assay. The original pipeline was this. Patient CD8+ clones larger than 1% were compared against published virus-specific TCRB sequences, and only a few matched. Only productive TCRB rearrangements were included in the analyses. Defining a clone by its unique TCRB CDR3 sequence, the study calculated clonality as a productive clonality index derived from Shannon entropy. To calculate repertoire overlap between two samples, the template counts of each clone were considered relative to each sample's total templates. V-gene usage measured by flow cytometry correlated with TCRB sequencing V-gene usage, with a Spearman r of roughly 0.67. Entries here come from immuneACCESS through TCRdb and include only in-frame sequences with V and J called. Some clones fail to appear in such tables; in the studies checked, an unresolved V gene covers under half of the shortfall, and the cause of the remainder is unknown. That table is the source of V, J and clone size, and D and trimming were worked out from the DNA. A total of 17,000 or so clones appear in this sample, 65% to 80% of them only once. The biggest ten clones account for 4.5% to 5.5% of the sample.

On an AutoMACS, CD4+ and CD8+ cells were isolated via positive magnetic bead selection, and their purity was verified by flow cytometry. After a first flow cytometry screen using a TCR V beta antibody panel, clonal expansions were characterized through TCRB deep sequencing of sorted CD8+ fractions. Isolation of peripheral blood mononuclear cells was done through Ficoll-Paque PLUS density gradient separation. DNA from CD4-enriched, CD8-enriched or PBMC samples was extracted using Nucleospin Tissue or Tissue XS kits and then quantified on a Qubit 2.0 fluorometer. The full study reports these points: CD8+ T-cell clonality did not differ significantly between rheumatoid arthritis patients and age-matched healthy controls. The largest CD8+ clone made up more than 20% of CD8+ cells in about an eighth of the 65 patients, and blood and synovial fluid shared several identical CD8+ TCRB sequences. No adjustment for multiple comparisons was made for the slight TRBV07 underrepresentation in patients. The expanded CD8+ clones had unknown antigen targets, and not appearing in virus-specific databases did not rule out that they were virus-specific. Healthy controls showed no age-related increase in CD8+ clonality, whereas patients did (Spearman r ≈ 0.5).

The chain couples TRBV5-5 to TRBJ2-2, and 12 bases in between align with TRBD2. Sequenced: CD8+ T cells sorted from blood. This clonotype was sampled from an adult with rheumatoid arthritis. The DNA sequence follows: TGTGCCAGCAGCCCCAAGGGACTAGCGGGTTGGGCCGGGGAGCTGTTTTTT. Its protein reads: CASSPKGLAGWAGELFF.